This entry features one T cell receptor beta chain sequence. This record comes from a study of shared clonotypes between healthy human individuals. Trimming took 5 bases from V and 8 from J, leaving 19 bases between them. Germline V gene lookup returns CDR1 MNHNY and CDR2 SVGAGI (reference sequence). The length of the CDR3 is 15 residues. Clones were read by immunoSEQ multiplex PCR, and TCRdb kept only the in-frame ones, dropping some. In the table there are some 2,100,000 clones, 95% of which are singletons. This TCR was recovered from a man aged 18 to 29 in good health. Sequences were obtained from naive CD4+ T cells sorted from blood. Subset defined: CD45RA+ positively selected. The genes are TRBV6-6 and TRBJ2-4; D not resolved. This chain's CDR3 is CASSDIHKGLDIQYF. The CDR3 nucleotides are TGTGCCAGCAGTGATATACATAAAGGCTTAGACATTCAGTACTTC.